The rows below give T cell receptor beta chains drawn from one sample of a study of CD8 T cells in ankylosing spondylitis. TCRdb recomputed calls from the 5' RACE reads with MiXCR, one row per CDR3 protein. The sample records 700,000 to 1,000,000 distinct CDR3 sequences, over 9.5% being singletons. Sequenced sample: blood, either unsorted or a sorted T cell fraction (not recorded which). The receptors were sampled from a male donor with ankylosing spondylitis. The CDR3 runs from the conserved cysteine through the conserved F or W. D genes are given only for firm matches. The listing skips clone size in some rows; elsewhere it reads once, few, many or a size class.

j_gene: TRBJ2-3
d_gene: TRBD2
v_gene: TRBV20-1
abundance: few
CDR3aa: CSATRQRGDTDTQYF
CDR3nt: TGCAGTGCTACCCGCCAGCGGGGGGACACAGATACGCAGTATTTT

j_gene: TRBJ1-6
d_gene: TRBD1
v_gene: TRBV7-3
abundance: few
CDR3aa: CASQGDQPNSPLHF
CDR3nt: TGTGCCAGCCAGGGGGACCAGCCTAATTCACCCCTCCACTTT

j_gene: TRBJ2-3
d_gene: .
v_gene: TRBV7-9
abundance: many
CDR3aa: CASIPVGDTQYF
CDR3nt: TGTGCCAGCATCCCCGTGGGAGATACGCAGTATTTT

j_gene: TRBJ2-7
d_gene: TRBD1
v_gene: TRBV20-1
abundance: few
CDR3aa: CSAPDRGQYEQYF
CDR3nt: TGCAGTGCCCCCGACAGGGGGCAGTACGAGCAGTACTTC

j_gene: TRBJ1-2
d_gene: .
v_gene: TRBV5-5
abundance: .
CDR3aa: CASSIRTSKNYGYTF
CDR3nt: TGTGCCAGCAGCATCCGGACAAGTAAGAACTATGGCTACACCTTC

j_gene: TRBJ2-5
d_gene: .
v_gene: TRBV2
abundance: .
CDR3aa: CASSVDATGGETQYF
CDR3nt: TGTGCCAGCAGCGTGGACGCCACTGGAGGGGAGACCCAGTACTTC

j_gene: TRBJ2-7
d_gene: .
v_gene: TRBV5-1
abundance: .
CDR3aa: CASRAGADEQYF
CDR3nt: TGCGCCAGCAGGGCGGGGGCGGACGAGCAGTACTTC

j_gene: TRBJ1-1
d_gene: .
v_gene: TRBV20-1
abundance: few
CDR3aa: CSAGVTEAFF
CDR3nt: TGCAGTGCTGGTGTAACTGAAGCTTTCTTT

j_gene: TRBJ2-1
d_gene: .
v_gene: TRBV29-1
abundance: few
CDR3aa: CSVAHSYNEQFF
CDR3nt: TGCAGCGTTGCCCACAGCTACAATGAGCAGTTCTTC

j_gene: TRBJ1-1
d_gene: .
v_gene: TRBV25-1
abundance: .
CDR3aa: CASSEYRGGTEAFF
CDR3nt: TGTGCCAGCAGTGAATATCGAGGAGGCACTGAAGCTTTCTTT

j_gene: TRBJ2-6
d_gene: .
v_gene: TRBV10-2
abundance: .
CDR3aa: CASSRDRVSGTNVLTF
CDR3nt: TGCGCCAGCAGTCGGGACCGTGTCTCTGGGACCAACGTCCTGACTTTC

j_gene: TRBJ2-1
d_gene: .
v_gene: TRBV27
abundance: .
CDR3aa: CASSLLSNNEQFF
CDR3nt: TGTGCCAGCAGTTTATTGTCGAACAATGAGCAGTTCTTC

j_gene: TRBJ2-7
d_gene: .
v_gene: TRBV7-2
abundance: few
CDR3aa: CASSRREGLSYEQYF
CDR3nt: TGTGCCAGCAGCCGCCGCGAGGGCTTATCTTACGAGCAGTACTTC

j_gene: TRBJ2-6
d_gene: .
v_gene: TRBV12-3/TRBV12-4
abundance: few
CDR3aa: CASSQLRGGGANVLTF
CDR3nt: TGTGCCAGCAGTCAACTCAGGGGAGGTGGGGCCAACGTCCTGACTTTC

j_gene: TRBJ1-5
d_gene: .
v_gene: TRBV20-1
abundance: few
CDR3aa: CSARVRRPGGNQPQHF
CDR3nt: TGCAGTGCTAGAGTCAGGAGGCCCGGGGGCAATCAGCCCCAGCATTTT

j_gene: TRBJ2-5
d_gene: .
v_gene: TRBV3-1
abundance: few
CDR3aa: CASSQQKETQYF
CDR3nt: TGTGCCAGCAGCCAACAAAAGGAGACCCAGTACTTC

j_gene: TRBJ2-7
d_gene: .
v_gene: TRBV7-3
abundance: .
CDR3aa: CASSPSGTEQYF
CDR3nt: TGTGCCAGCAGCCCATCCGGGACAGAGCAGTACTTC

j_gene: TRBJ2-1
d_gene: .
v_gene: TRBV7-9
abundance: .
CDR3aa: CASSSLGASSYNEQFF
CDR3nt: TGTGCCAGCAGCTCCCTCGGAGCCAGCTCCTACAATGAGCAGTTCTTC

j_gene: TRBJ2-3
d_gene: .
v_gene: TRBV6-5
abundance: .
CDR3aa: CASSSLLTPVETDTQYF
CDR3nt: TGTGCCAGCAGTTCCCTCCTGACGCCTGTCGAAACAGATACGCAGTATTTT

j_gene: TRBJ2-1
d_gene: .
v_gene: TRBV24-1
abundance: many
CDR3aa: CATSAPDGSGNEQFF
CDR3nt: TGTGCCACCAGTGCCCCGGATGGGTCCGGCAATGAGCAGTTCTTC